These 28 T cell receptor beta chains came from one sample sequenced in a study of shared clonotypes between healthy human individuals (dated by TCRdb to the early 2020s). Preparation of the library involved the immunoSEQ multiplex PCR assay. TCRdb took over this immuneACCESS table, retaining in-frame rearrangements with V and J assigned. Such tables are incomplete; in checked studies, under half of the missing clones stem from an unresolved V gene, and the remainder is unexplained. The sample data list over a million clones, and roughly 98% of these were observed just once. The biggest ten clones account for approximately 0.44% of the sample. Sequencing input: naive CD4+ T cells sorted from blood. The cell subset or site label of this sample denotes: CD45RA+ positively selected. These receptor sequences come from a man aged 30 to 45 in good health.

The chain joins TRBV5-1 to TRBJ2-4; 7 bases map to TRBD1. CDR3 size: 15 residues. The J segment lost 3 bases and the V segment lost 4 bases, leaving 7 bases of the junction unmatched. Looked up from germline, CDR1 is SGHRS and CDR2 is YFSETQ. CDR3 sequence: CASSPDPGGKNIQYF. For the CDR3, the DNA is TGCGCCAGCAGCCCAGATCCAGGGGGCAAAAACATTCAGTACTTC.

The V gene is TRBV2, the J gene TRBJ2-1; 14 bases fit TRBD2. V was pared by 7 bases and J by 8 bases, with 13 bases of the junction left unmatched. The CDR3 has 17 amino acids. Germline V CDR1 and CDR2: SNHLY, FYNNEI. Here the CDR3 reads CASITPPGLAGVDEQFF. The DNA of the CDR3 is TGTGCCAGCATTACCCCACCGGGACTAGCGGGAGTGGATGAGCAGTTCTTC.

This chain links TRBV28 with TRBJ2-4; the D gene is possibly TRBD1 (5 bases). The CDR3 contains 15 residues. V was trimmed by 4 bases and J by 3 bases, leaving 13 bases between them. In germline, CDR1 is MDHEN, CDR2 SYDVKM. CDR3 coding DNA: TGTGCCAGCAGTTCCTCGACAGTAGGCAAAAACATTCAGTACTTC. Translating gives CASSSSTVGKNIQYF.

CDR3 protein: CASSLSGQGLPGNTIYF. The CDR3 bases are TGTGCCAGCAGCTTATCAGGACAGGGGCTCCCTGGAAACACCATATATTTT. The chain uses TRBV11-2 and TRBJ1-3, with 9 bases fitting TRBD1. Germline V lookup: CDR1 SGHAT, CDR2 FQNNGV. The CDR3 is 17 residues long. With 2 bases clipped from V and 2 bases from J, the junction kept 7 bases outside the gene matches.

The chain combines TRBV15 with TRBJ1-1; D is uncertain. The germline CDR1 and CDR2 sequences are LNHNV and YYDKDF (reference sequence). The CDR3 loop spans 16 amino acids. V gave up 1 base and J gave up 1 base, with 13 bases separating them. CDR3 bases: TGTGCCACCAGCAGAGTTCGGGGTATAGCGAACACTGAAGCTTTCTTT. This gives the protein CATSRVRGIANTEAFF.

The chain joins TRBV2 to TRBJ2-5; a weak D match, TRBD1 (7 bases). This CDR3 has 14 amino acids. In germline, CDR1 is SNHLY, CDR2 FYNNEI. V shed 8 bases and J shed 4 bases, with 17 bases lying between them. The CDR3 loop is CASRGTEGRETQYF. The CDR3 DNA follows: TGTGCCAGCCGGGGGACAGAGGGAAGAGAGACCCAGTACTTC.

The V call is TRBV6-1, the J call TRBJ2-1; unclear D gene. The CDR3 covers 15 residues. Trimming took off 6 bases at V and 3 bases at J, with 15 bases between the two ends. The germline CDR1 and CDR2 sequences are MNHNS and SASEGT. CDR3 nucleotide sequence: TGTGCCAGCAGAGGCCAAGTAGGCAACTACAATGAGCAGTTCTTC. This gives the protein CASRGQVGNYNEQFF.

The rearrangement uses TRBV28 and TRBJ1-2; 10 bases are shared with TRBD1. The CDR3 is 16 residues long. CDR1 MDHEN and CDR2 SYDVKM come from the germline V gene. Trimming cost V 1 base and J 6 bases; bases outside gene matches: 8. CDR3: CASSLSHDRGQDGYTF. CDR3 bases: TGTGCCAGCAGTTTATCCCACGACAGGGGGCAAGATGGCTACACCTTC.

Written as DNA, the CDR3 is TGCGCCAGCAGCTTACAACTTCGGGTGACGAGACACCAAGAGACCCAGTACTTC. Translating gives CASSLQLRVTRHQETQYF. This chain uses TRBV5-1 with TRBJ2-5; D is uncertain. This CDR3 is built from 18 residues. Germline CDR1 reads SGHRS; CDR2 reads YFSETQ. V lost 2 bases, J lost 0 bases, and 20 bases lay in between.

The chain carries TRBV14 and TRBJ2-2; 7 nucleotides line up with TRBD2. This CDR3 has 15 amino acids. V was clipped by 5 bases and J by 4 bases; unmatched bases: 7. In germline, CDR1 is SGHDN, CDR2 FVKESK. CDR3 DNA sequence: TGTGCCAGCAGCTTCATAGCGGGTAGCACCGGGGAGCTGTTTTTT. Residues: CASSFIAGSTGELFF.

As concerns this clone: In the same sample, other DNA sequences code for this CDR3. Here the CDR3 reads CASSLGGRAGETQYF. The DNA for the CDR3 is TGTGCCAGCAGCTTGGGGGGTCGCGCTGGGGAGACCCAGTACTTC. J is TRBJ2-5 and V is TRBV11-2; maybe TRBD2 (6 bases). This CDR3 has 15 amino acids. The germline V gene encodes CDR1 SGHAT and CDR2 FQNNGV. The V end lost 3 bases, the J end lost 5 bases, and 16 bases lay between the germline ends.

This chain connects TRBV5-5 to TRBJ2-7; maybe TRBD1 (6 bases). This CDR3 is built from 16 residues. V was trimmed by 3 bases and J by 5 bases, leaving 21 bases between them. CDR1 is SGHKS, CDR2 YYEKEE, per germline (reference sequence). As DNA, the CDR3 is TGTGCCAGCAGCTGGGGACCCGCGGCAGGGGCACACGAGCAGTACTTC. This encodes CASSWGPAAGAHEQYF.

The chain is built from TRBV9 and TRBJ2-5; maybe TRBD1 (5 bases). V lost 0 bases to trimming and J lost 1 base, with 10 bases between them. Germline V gene data show CDR1 as SGDLS and CDR2 as YYNGEE. The length of the CDR3 is 15 residues. The CDR3, as DNA: TGTGCCAGCAGCGTAGCGCCAGGGTTCCAAGAGACCCAGTACTTC. Protein: CASSVAPGFQETQYF.

The chain has TRBV7-6 and TRBJ2-7; tentatively, D is TRBD2 (8 bases). This CDR3 region has 16 residues. Germline V lookup: CDR1 SGHVS, CDR2 FNYEAQ. Trimming pared 5 bases from V and 9 bases from J, leaving 26 bases between. The CDR3 spells CASSQQGTSGGGVQYF. The CDR3 DNA is TGTGCCAGCAGCCAACAGGGGACTAGTGGTGGAGGGGTGCAGTACTTC.

This chain uses TRBV5-1 with TRBJ1-1; 7 nucleotides match TRBD1. The CDR3 is 17 amino acids. Trimming took 0 bases from V and 4 from J; bases not matched to a gene: 12. Germline values: CDR1 SGHRS, CDR2 YFSETQ. The CDR3 DNA reads TGCGCCAGCAGCTTGGTGGAGGGGGCATGGAGTAGCACTGAAGCTTTCTTT. The encoded protein is CASSLVEGAWSSTEAFF.

V gene TRBV29-1 combines with J gene TRBJ1-3; D gene ambiguous. Trimming took off 8 bases at V and 7 bases at J, with 12 bases between the two ends. Germline V gene sequence: CDR1 SQVTM, CDR2 ANQGSEA. There are 11 residues in the CDR3. The CDR3 region has the DNA TGCAGCATCCTTCTTGGGAACACCATATATTTT. Translation: CSILLGNTIYF. Variable domain in full (rest from reference TRBV29-1 and TRBJ1-3): SAVISQKPSRDICQRGTSLTIQCQVDSQVTMMFWYRQQPGQSLTLIATANQGSEATYESGFVIDKFPISRPNLTFSTLTVSNMSPEDSSIYLCSILLGNTIYFGEGSWLTVV.

The rearrangement joins TRBV14 to TRBJ2-7; D gene unclear. This CDR3 has 17 residues. Per the germline V gene, CDR1 is SGHDN and CDR2 is FVKESK. With 6 bases removed from V and 2 bases from J, the gap between germline ends came to 23 bases. CDR3 coding DNA: TGTGCCAGCAGTCCTGAAATCGACGTTTTTGGAGCCTACGAGCAGTACTTC. This gives the protein CASSPEIDVFGAYEQYF.

The J gene is TRBJ1-5, the V gene TRBV19; 8 positions agree with TRBD1. J gave up 6 bases and V 1 base, and 5 bases lay outside the gene matches. Germline V gene data show CDR1 as LNHDA and CDR2 as SQIVND (reference sequence). This CDR3 has 15 amino acids. The CDR3 reads CASSIVGQGSQPQHF. The CDR3 nucleotides are TGTGCCAGTAGTATAGTCGGACAGGGAAGTCAGCCCCAGCATTTT.

The rearrangement links TRBV7-9 to TRBJ1-2; D is possibly TRBD1 (6 bases). The V and J ends lost 2 bases and 6 bases respectively, with 13 bases between them. Germline CDR1 is SEHNR and CDR2 is FQNEAQ (reference sequence). CDR3 size: 14 residues. The CDR3 protein is CASSLFVGAHGYTF. The CDR3 nucleotides read TGTGCCAGCAGCTTATTTGTGGGGGCGCATGGCTACACCTTC. The full variable domain, rest sourced from reference TRBV7-9 and TRBJ1-2, is DTGVSQNPRHKITKRGQNVTFRCDPISEHNRLYWYRQTLGQGPEFLTYFQNEAQLEKSRLLSDRFSAERPKGSFSTLEIQRTEQGDSAMYLCASSLFVGAHGYTFGSGTRLTVV.

V is TRBV4-3 and J is TRBJ2-5, with TRBD2 identical over 11 bases. With V trimmed by 0 bases and J by 4 bases, 13 bases remained unmatched. The CDR3 has 19 amino acids. Germline lookup yields CDR1 LGHNA and CDR2 YSLEER. CDR3 loop: CASSQDESLLAGVVETQYF. The CDR3 region has the DNA TGCGCCAGCAGCCAAGATGAGTCTCTACTAGCGGGAGTAGTAGAGACCCAGTACTTC.

The genes are TRBV5-1 and TRBJ2-1; D remains unclear. This CDR3 contains 13 residues. CDR1 is SGHRS and CDR2 is YFSETQ in the germline V gene. V shed 2 bases and J shed 8 bases, with 11 bases lying between them. The CDR3 region is CASSFPRRDEQFF. In DNA form, the CDR3 reads TGCGCCAGCAGCTTCCCTAGGAGAGATGAGCAGTTCTTC.

In the case of this clone: This sample includes further DNA sequences coding for the same CDR3. The J gene is TRBJ2-7, the V gene TRBV19; D call uncertain. The CDR3 consists of 11 residues. The V end was cut by 5 bases, the J end by 3 bases, with 5 bases between. The V gene's germline CDR1 is LNHDA and CDR2 SQIVND (reference sequence). The CDR3 is CASSSVYEQYF. The DNA for the CDR3 is TGTGCCAGTAGTTCCGTCTACGAGCAGTACTTC.

The chain couples TRBV5-1 to TRBJ2-1, with 9 nucleotides matching TRBD1. Trimming at V came to 1 base and at J to 3 bases, leaving 5 bases not matched to a gene. The CDR3 has 16 amino acids. From germline, CDR1 is SGHRS and CDR2 YFSETQ. Here the CDR3 reads CASSLNPGQGYNEQFF. CDR3 DNA sequence: TGCGCCAGCAGCTTGAACCCGGGACAGGGCTACAATGAGCAGTTCTTC.

CDR3 coding DNA: TGTGCCATCAGTGGAATCTTAAGCGGACAGAAAGAGACCCAGTACTTC. It codes for CAISGILSGQKETQYF. The V call is TRBV10-3, the J call TRBJ2-5; D may be TRBD1 (6 bases). The CDR3 spans 16 residues. V was cut by 4 bases and J by 3 bases, with 18 bases left in between. Germline V lookup: CDR1 ENHRY, CDR2 SYGVKD.

The CDR3 region has the DNA TGTGCCAGCAGCCAAGTGGGGCAGGGTGGTGGCTACACCTTC. It is translated as CASSQVGQGGGYTF. V usage is TRBV9 and J usage is TRBJ1-2; the D gene is possibly TRBD1 (5 bases). The CDR3 is made up of 14 amino acids. V was pared by 4 bases and J by 7 bases, with 17 bases between. Germline CDR1 SGDLS, CDR2 YYNGEE.

The rearrangement joins TRBV7-2 to TRBJ2-1, with D tentatively TRBD2 (6 bases). V was cut by 5 bases and J by 9 bases, with 29 bases left in between. The V gene's germline CDR1 is SGHTA and CDR2 FQGNSA. The length of the CDR3 is 18 residues. In DNA form, the CDR3 reads TGTGCCAGCAGCAGACTAGGATCCGACAATACGCGGCAAGGTGAGCAGTTCTTC. Translation: CASSRLGSDNTRQGEQFF.

The genes are TRBV5-4 and TRBJ2-3, with a possible D match to TRBD2 (5 bases). Germline V gene lookup returns CDR1 SGHNT and CDR2 YYREEE (reference sequence). The CDR3 contains 16 residues. V lost 4 bases and J lost 1, with 16 bases in between. In DNA, the CDR3 is TGTGCCAGCAGCACCTGGTGGAGGCAGGGCACAGATACGCAGTATTTT. Its translation is CASSTWWRQGTDTQYF.

The chain links TRBV19 to TRBJ2-1; D is uncertain. Deletions cut 3 bases from V and 6 bases from J, with 15 bases between. The CDR3 has 15 residues. Germline CDR1 reads LNHDA; CDR2 reads SQIVND (reference sequence). The CDR3 nucleotides are TGTGCCAGTAGTATGTTTAGGACGGATGCCAATGAGCAGTTCTTC. Protein: CASSMFRTDANEQFF.